This is a list of T cell receptor beta chains from one sample in a study of cytomegalovirus exposure and HLA in healthy donors. Assay used: immunoSEQ multiplex PCR; TCRdb lists only in-frame clones, some missing. Of over 150,000 clones in the sample, approximately 80% were seen once. Specimen: PBMCs. The receptors derive from a woman in her 30s in good health and CMV-seropositive. Each CDR3 is given with its conserved first and last residue. A D gene is named only where the DNA matches it firmly.

TRBV30	TRBJ1-2	TRBD1	TGTGCCTCCACACGACAGGGGGGAAATCATGGCTACACCTTC	CASTRQGGNHGYTF
TRBV19	TRBJ1-5	NA	TGTGCCAGTAGTATATGGCAGGCCCCGTATAGCAATCAGCCCCAGCATTTT	CASSIWQAPYSNQPQHF
TRBV7-3	TRBJ2-1	NA	TGTGCCAGCAGTCTGGAGATCTACAATGAGCAGTTCTTC	CASSLEIYNEQFF
TRBV13	TRBJ2-7	NA	TGTGCCAGCAGCTTACGGACAGCCTACGAGCAGTACTTC	CASSLRTAYEQYF
TRBV6-5	TRBJ2-7	TRBD2	TGTGCCAGCAGTTACTCCTGGACTAGCATCTCCTACGAGCAGTACTTC	CASSYSWTSISYEQYF
TRBV30	TRBJ1-2	NA	TGTGCCTGGAGTCCGGGTTGGTATGGCTACACCTTC	CAWSPGWYGYTF
TRBV2	TRBJ2-5	NA	TGTGCCAGCGGGGCTTACGCGGAAGAGACCCAGTACTTC	CASGAYAEETQYF
TRBV7-8	TRBJ1-4	TRBD1	TGTGCCAGCAGCTTGTTTGGGACAGACAATGAAAAACTGTTTTTT	CASSLFGTDNEKLFF
TRBV7-9	TRBJ1-2	NA	TGTTCCAGCAGCTTAGGACAGCCGGCGTATGGCTACACCTTC	CSSSLGQPAYGYTF
TRBV7-8	TRBJ1-5	NA	TGTGCCAGCAGCCTGGGGGGTGACGGCAATCAGCCCCAGCATTTT	CASSLGGDGNQPQHF